This entry lists 4 T cell receptor beta chains sequenced from one sample in a study of blood T cell repertoires in COVID-19. The table came from immunoSEQ multiplex PCR; TCRdb's copy has only in-frame clones and leaves some out. The table has 60,000 to 80,000 clones, 75% to 90% seen once. Sequencing was performed on peripheral blood. The receptors were sampled from a woman aged 80 or older with acute or convalescent COVID-19.

CDR3 nucleotide sequence: TGTGCCAGCAGTTTACCGGGACTGGGACGTCGAGAGCAGTACTTC. Amino acids: CASSLPGLGRREQYF. This chain uses TRBV28 with TRBJ2-7; weak D call: TRBD2 (6 bases). The germline V gene encodes CDR1 MDHEN and CDR2 SYDVKM. This CDR3 comprises 15 residues. V lost 2 bases, J lost 7 bases, and 18 bases lay in between.

V usage is TRBV10-3 and J usage is TRBJ2-5; TRBD2 aligns across 7 bases. The V and J ends lost 4 bases and 5 bases, in that order; junction bases with no gene match: 16. Germline loops: CDR1 ENHRY, CDR2 SYGVKD. This CDR3 region has 17 residues. For the CDR3, the DNA is TGTGCCATCAGTGTCCGGTTCGGGCTAGCGGAGGGGGAGACCCAGTACTTC. Translated, it gives CAISVRFGLAEGETQYF.

This clone was observed once. The V gene is TRBV2, the J gene TRBJ1-1, with D maybe TRBD1 (5 bases). CDR3 length equals 15 residues. Between the trimmed V and J ends, which lost 0 bases and 3 bases, there was a span of 11 bases. The germline V gene has CDR1 SNHLY and CDR2 FYNNEI. The CDR3 nucleotides are TGTGCCAGCAGTGAAGCCCAGGGCATCTACACTGAAGCTTTCTTT. This sequence encodes CASSEAQGIYTEAFF.

The gene calls are TRBV5-1 and TRBJ2-1; 9 nucleotides agree with TRBD1. V lost 4 bases, J lost 3 bases, and 8 bases stayed unmatched. CDR3 length: 16 amino acids. Germline lookup yields CDR1 SGHRS and CDR2 YFSETQ. The CDR3 protein is CASSKDLGQGYNEQFF. CDR3 in DNA: TGCGCCAGCAGCAAAGACCTGGGACAGGGCTACAATGAGCAGTTCTTC. Drawing the rest from reference TRBV5-1 and TRBJ2-1, the complete variable domain is KAGVTQTPRYLIKTRGQQVTLSCSPISGHRSVSWYQQTPGQGLQFLFEYFSETQRNKGNFPGRFSGRQFSNSRSEMNVSTLELGDSALYLCASSKDLGQGYNEQFFGPGTRLTVL.